This T cell receptor beta chain was retrieved from a study of cytomegalovirus exposure and HLA in healthy donors. Trimming stripped 2 bases from V and 6 bases from J, with 10 bases between. The CDR3 extends over 14 amino acids. The germline gives CDR1 MNHEY, CDR2 SVGAGI. Overall study findings and caveats: Reportedly, TCR beta sequences accurately predicted HLA-A and HLA-B alleles in most subjects. The authors judged a highly shared variant cluster likely a sequencing artifact. Across all donors, roughly uniform sequencing depth was an assumption of the presence/absence analyses. A later analysis showed that HLA-associated TCR beta chains had undergone more clonal expansion than equally common others.

Primers: 60 Vbeta forward and 13 Jbeta reverse. Assay used: immunoSEQ multiplex PCR; TCRdb lists only in-frame clones, some missing. The sample records about 200,000 clones, roughly 80% being singletons. This clone was detected only a few times. The antigen is not known. This TCR was recovered from a woman aged 18-29 years in good health and CMV-seronegative. The chain employs TRBV6-5 and TRBJ2-2; D not resolved. The sequenced sample was PBMCs. CDR3 amino acids: CASSYPRIPGELFF. The CDR3 DNA reads as TGTGCCAGCAGTTACCCGAGGATCCCCGGGGAGCTGTTTTTT.